Sequencing of this TCR beta chain was carried out in a study of cytomegalovirus exposure and HLA in healthy donors. Study overall: The 130 or so validation repertoires were reported in a later analysis to have been generated on the same platform as the approximately 700 first-cohort repertoires.

TCRdb's copy holds only in-frame clones and misses some; the assay was immunoSEQ multiplex PCR. The sample shows some 110,000 clones, around nine tenths of them seen only once. Study-wide points: Many donors shared some public TCRs, even though most TCR sequences were rare.

The CDR3 loop spans 19 amino acids. V lost 4 bases and J lost 1, with 24 bases in between. Germline-derived CDR1 and CDR2 are LNHDA and SQIVND (reference sequence). Details on this clone: Its antigen is undetermined.

The chain recombines TRBV19 with TRBJ2-3; perhaps TRBD2 as D (6 bases). The sequence derives from a man younger than 35 in good health and CMV-seropositive. The specimen was PBMCs. CDR3 region: CASSTGPSGRTRRTDTQYF. In DNA form, the CDR3 reads TGTGCCAGTAGTACCGGACCCTCCGGGAGAACGAGACGCACAGATACGCAGTATTTT.